This T cell receptor (beta chain) was observed in a study of cytomegalovirus exposure and HLA in healthy donors. The V gene's germline CDR1 is SGHDN and CDR2 FVKESK. The V gene end was trimmed by 4 bases and the J gene end by 3 bases; junction bases not matched to a gene: 2. The CDR3 length is 14 residues. This clone was counted between two and nine times. 60 Vbeta and 13 Jbeta primers were used in PCR. TCRdb's table, derived via immunoSEQ multiplex PCR, lists solely in-frame clones and lacks some. Of about 82,000 clones in the sample, around 10% were seen once. Sequences were obtained from PBMCs. The sequence was obtained from a man aged 55 to 70 in good health and CMV-seropositive. The chain carries TRBV14 and TRBJ2-2; 7 bases match TRBD2. The CDR3 sequence: CASSPAGDTGELFF. Here the CDR3 DNA reads TGTGCCAGCAGCCCTGCGGGGGACACCGGGGAGCTGTTTTTT.